This entry describes one TCR beta chain. The sample belongs to a study of blood T cell repertoires in COVID-19. TCRdb's table, derived via immunoSEQ multiplex PCR, lists solely in-frame clones and lacks some. This repertoire shows around 190,000 clones, about 79% found once; its top ten account for less than 15%. The V and J ends lost 7 bases and 8 bases, in that order; junction bases with no gene match: 13. There are 15 residues in the CDR3. Germline loops: CDR1 WSHSY, CDR2 SAAADI. The sequence came from a human donor in a cohort sampled during active COVID-19. V is TRBV10-2 and J is TRBJ2-3; 9 nucleotides align to TRBD1. The sequenced sample was peripheral blood. The chain's CDR3 is CASNADRGPHVTQYF. The CDR3, as DNA: TGCGCCAGCAATGCGGACAGGGGACCTCATGTTACGCAGTATTTT.